The 3 T cell receptor beta chains presented below share a single source sample, sequenced in a study of human T cells and chemical hapten exposure. As to time point: patch test 2, 6 weeks after DPC sensitization. As for treatment: therapeutic diphenylcyclopropenone sensitization with weekly scalp DPC. TCRdb ran MiXCR on the RACE reads and lists one entry per CDR3 protein. There are about 140,000 distinct CDR3 sequences in the sample; about 12% occur only once, and around 1.4% lies in the top ten. This sample comprised whole blood, obtained in connection with sensitization to the hapten diphenylcyclopropenone (DPC). The receptor set was obtained from a woman aged 50 to 60 with alopecia areata. Some clones in this sample may be carry-over from other donors' samples.

This clonotype was detected only a few times. The genes are TRBV7-2 and TRBJ1-2; D is ambiguous. This CDR3 has 12 amino acids. V was shortened by 4 bases and J by 2 bases, with 5 bases between the two germline ends. Germline CDR1 is SGHTA and CDR2 is FQGNSA. The CDR3 sequence is CASSSPNYGYTF. CDR3 DNA: TGTGCCAGCAGCTCCCCGAACTATGGCTACACCTTC.

This clonotype was seen more than once but under ten times. This rearrangement joins TRBV6-6 to TRBJ1-1; D is unclear. With 4 bases removed from V and 2 bases from J, the gap between germline ends came to 11 bases. Germline V lookup: CDR1 MNHNY, CDR2 SVGAGI (reference sequence). The CDR3 length is 14 residues. The CDR3 coding sequence is TGTGCCAGCAGTTCGGGAACAAGTAACACTGAAGCTTTCTTT. This codes for CASSSGTSNTEAFF.

This clonotype appeared a few times. This chain uses TRBV7-3 with TRBJ2-3, with D perhaps matching TRBD2 (5 bases). This CDR3 has 16 residues. Germline V gives CDR1 SGHTA, CDR2 FQGTGA. V lost 2 bases, J lost 1 base, and 13 bases lay in between. The CDR3 loop is CASSLETRRGTDTQYF. In nucleotides, the CDR3 is TGTGCCAGCAGCTTAGAAACCCGGCGGGGCACAGATACGCAGTATTTT.